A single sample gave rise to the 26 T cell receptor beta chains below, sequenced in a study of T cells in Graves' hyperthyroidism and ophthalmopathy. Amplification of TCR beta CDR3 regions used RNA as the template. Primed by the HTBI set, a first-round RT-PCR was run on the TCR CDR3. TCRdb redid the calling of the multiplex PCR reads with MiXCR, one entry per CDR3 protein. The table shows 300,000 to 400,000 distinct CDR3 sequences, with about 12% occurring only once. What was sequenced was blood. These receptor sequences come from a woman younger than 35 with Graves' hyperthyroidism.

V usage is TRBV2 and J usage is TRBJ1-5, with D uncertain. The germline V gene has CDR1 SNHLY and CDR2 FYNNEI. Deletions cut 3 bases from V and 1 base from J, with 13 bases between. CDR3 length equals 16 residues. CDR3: CASSEGRAGSNQPQHF. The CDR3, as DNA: TGTGCCAGCAGTGAGGGAAGGGCTGGGAGCAATCAGCCCCAGCATTTT.

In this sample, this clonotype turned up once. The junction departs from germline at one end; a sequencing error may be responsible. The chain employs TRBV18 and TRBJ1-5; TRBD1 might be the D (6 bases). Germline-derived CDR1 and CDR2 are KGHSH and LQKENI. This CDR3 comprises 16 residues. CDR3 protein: CTSSRRRTESNQPQHF. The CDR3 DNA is TGTACCAGCTCACGGCGGCGGACAGAAAGCAATCAGCCCCAGCATTTT.

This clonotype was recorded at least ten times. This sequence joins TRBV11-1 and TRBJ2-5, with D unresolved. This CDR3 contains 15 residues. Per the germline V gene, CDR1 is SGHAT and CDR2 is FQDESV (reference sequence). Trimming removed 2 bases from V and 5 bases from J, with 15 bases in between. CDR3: CASSLYVPPWETQYF. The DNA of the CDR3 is TGTGCCAGCAGCTTATACGTACCGCCTTGGGAGACCCAGTACTTC.

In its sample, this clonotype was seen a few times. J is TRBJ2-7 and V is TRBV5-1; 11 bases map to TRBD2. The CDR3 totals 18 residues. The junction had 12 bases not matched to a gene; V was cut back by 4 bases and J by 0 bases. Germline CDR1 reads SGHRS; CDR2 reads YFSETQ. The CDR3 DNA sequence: TGCGCCAGCAGCAAAACTCACGTAGGACTAGCGGGCTCCTACGAGCAGTACTTC. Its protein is CASSKTHVGLAGSYEQYF. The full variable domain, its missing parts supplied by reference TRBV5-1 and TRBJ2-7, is KAGVTQTPRYLIKTRGQQVTLSCSPISGHRSVSWYQQTPGQGLQFLFEYFSETQRNKGNFPGRFSGRQFSNSRSEMNVSTLELGDSALYLCASSKTHVGLAGSYEQYFGPGTRLTVT.

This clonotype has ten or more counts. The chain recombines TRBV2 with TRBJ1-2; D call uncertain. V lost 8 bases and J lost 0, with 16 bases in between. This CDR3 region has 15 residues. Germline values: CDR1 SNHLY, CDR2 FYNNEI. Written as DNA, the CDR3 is TGTGCCAGCCTTGATTCACCCACAGCTAACTATGGCTACACCTTC. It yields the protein CASLDSPTANYGYTF.

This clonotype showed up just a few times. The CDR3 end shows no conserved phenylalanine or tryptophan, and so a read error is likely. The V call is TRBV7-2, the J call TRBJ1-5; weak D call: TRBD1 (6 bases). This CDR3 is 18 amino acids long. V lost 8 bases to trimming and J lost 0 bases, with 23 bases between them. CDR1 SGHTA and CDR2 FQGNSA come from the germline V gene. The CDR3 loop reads CASQKGGVAGNSNQPQHS. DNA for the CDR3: TGTGCCAGCCAAAAAGGGGGGGTGGCCGGCAATAGCAATCAGCCCCAGCATTCT.

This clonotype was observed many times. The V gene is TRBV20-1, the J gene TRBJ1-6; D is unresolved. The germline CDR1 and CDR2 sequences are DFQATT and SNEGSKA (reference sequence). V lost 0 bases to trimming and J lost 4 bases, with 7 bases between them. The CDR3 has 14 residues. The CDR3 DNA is TGCAGTGCTAGAGATCACCCTTATAATTCACCCCTCCACTTT. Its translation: CSARDHPYNSPLHF.

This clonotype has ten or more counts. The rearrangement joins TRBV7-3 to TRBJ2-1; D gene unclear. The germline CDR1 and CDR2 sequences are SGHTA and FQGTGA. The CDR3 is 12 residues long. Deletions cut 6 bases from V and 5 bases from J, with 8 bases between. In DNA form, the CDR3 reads TGTGCCAGCAGTCAAGCAGACAATGAGCAGTTCTTC. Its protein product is CASSQADNEQFF.

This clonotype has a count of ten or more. The CDR3 sequence is CSAEQPDTQYF. CDR3 sequence (DNA): TGCAGCGCCGAGCAACCAGATACGCAGTATTTT. The chain is built from TRBV20-1 and TRBJ2-3, with D unclear. Germline assignment: CDR1 DFQATT and CDR2 SNEGSKA (reference sequence). The CDR3 is 11 amino acids.

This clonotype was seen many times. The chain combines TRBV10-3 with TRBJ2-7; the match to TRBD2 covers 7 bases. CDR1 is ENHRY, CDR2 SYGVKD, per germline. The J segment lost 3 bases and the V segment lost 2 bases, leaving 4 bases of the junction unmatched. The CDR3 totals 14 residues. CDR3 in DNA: TGTGCCATCAGTGAGGGGGAGGGAGGCTACGAGCAGTACTTC. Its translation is CAISEGEGGYEQYF.

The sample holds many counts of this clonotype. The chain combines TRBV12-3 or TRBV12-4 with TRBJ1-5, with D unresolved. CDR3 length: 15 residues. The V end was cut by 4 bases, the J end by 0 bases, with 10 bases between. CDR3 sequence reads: CASSWEGVSNQPQHF. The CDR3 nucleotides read TGTGCCAGCAGTTGGGAGGGAGTTAGCAATCAGCCCCAGCATTTT.

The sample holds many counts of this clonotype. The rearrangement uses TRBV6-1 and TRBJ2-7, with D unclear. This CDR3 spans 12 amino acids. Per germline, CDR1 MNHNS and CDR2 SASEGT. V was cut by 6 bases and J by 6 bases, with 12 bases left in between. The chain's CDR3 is CASRPLFGEQYF. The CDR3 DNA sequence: TGTGCCAGCAGACCCCTTTTCGGCGAGCAGTACTTC.

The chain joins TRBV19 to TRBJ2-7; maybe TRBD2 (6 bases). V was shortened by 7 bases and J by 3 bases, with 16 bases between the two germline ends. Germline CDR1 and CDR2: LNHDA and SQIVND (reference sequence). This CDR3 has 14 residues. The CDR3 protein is CASKVASENYEQYF. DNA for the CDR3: TGTGCCAGTAAGGTCGCTAGCGAGAACTACGAGCAGTACTTC. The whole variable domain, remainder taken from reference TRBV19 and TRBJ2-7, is DGGITQSPKYLFRKEGQNVTLSCEQNLNHDAMYWYRQDPGQGLRLIYYSQIVNDFQKGDIAEGYSVSREKKESFPLTVTSAQKNPTAFYLCASKVASENYEQYFGPGTRLTVT.

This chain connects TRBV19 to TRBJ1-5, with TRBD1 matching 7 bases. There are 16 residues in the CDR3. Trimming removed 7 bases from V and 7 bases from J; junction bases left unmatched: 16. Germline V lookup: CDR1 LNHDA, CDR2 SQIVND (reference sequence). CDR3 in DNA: TGTGCCAGTATTTCCGGGGAGGGGGCCTCCAGGCAGCCCCAGCATTTT. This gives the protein CASISGEGASRQPQHF.

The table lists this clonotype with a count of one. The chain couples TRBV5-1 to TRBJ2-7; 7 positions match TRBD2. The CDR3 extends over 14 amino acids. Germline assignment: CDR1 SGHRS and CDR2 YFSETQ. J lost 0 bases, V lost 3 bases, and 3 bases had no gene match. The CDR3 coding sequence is TGCGCCAGCAGCTCAGGCGGGAGCTCCTACGAGCAGTACTTC. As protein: CASSSGGSSYEQYF. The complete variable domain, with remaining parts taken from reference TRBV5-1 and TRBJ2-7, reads KAGVTQTPRYLIKTRGQQVTLSCSPISGHRSVSWYQQTPGQGLQFLFEYFSETQRNKGNFPGRFSGRQFSNSRSEMNVSTLELGDSALYLCASSSGGSSYEQYFGPGTRLTVT.

The CDR3 reads CASSFRGSTDTQYF. CDR3 bases: TGTGCCAGCAGCTTTCGGGGTAGCACAGATACGCAGTATTTT. The V call is TRBV5-4, the J call TRBJ2-3; a possible D gene is TRBD2 (5 bases). Between the trimmed V and J ends, which lost 2 bases and 0 bases, there was a span of 7 bases. Germline V lookup: CDR1 SGHNT, CDR2 YYREEE (reference sequence). This CDR3 has 14 amino acids.

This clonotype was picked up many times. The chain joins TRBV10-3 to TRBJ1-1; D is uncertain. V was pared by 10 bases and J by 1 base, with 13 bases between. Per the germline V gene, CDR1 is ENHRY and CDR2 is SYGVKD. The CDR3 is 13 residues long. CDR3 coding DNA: TGTGCCACCAAGCGGGAGACGAACACTGAAGCTTTCTTT. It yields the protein CATKRETNTEAFF.

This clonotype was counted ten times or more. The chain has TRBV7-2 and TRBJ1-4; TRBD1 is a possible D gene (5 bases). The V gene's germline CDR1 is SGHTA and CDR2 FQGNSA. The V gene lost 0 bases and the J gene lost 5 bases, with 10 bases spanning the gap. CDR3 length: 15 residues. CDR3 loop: CASSLAGRGNEKLFF. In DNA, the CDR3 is TGTGCCAGCAGCTTAGCTGGCCGGGGGAATGAAAAACTGTTTTTT.

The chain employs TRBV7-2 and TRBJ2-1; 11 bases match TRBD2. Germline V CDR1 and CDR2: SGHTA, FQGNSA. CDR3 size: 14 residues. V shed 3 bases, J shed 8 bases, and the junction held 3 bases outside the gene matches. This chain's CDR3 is CASSFGSGRDEQFF. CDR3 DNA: TGTGCCAGCAGCTTCGGTAGCGGGAGGGATGAGCAGTTCTTC.

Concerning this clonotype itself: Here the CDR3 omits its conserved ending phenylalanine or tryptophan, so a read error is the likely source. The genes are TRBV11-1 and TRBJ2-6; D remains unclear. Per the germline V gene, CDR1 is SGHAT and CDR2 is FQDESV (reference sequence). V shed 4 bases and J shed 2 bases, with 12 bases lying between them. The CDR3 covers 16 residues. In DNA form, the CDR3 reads TGTGCCAGCAGCTCGCAATATCAGGCTGGGGCCAACGTCCTGACTCTC. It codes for CASSSQYQAGANVLTL.

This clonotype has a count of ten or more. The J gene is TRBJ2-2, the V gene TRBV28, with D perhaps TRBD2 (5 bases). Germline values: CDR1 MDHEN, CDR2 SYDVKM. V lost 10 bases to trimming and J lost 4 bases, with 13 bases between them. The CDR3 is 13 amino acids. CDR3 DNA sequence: TGTGCCACCCAATCGGAGGCCACCGGGGAGCTGTTTTTT. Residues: CATQSEATGELFF.

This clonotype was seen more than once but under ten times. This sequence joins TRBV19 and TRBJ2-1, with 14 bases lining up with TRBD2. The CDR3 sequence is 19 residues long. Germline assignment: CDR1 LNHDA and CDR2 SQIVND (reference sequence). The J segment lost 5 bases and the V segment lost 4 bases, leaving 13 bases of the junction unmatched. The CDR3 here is CASSRGLAGGLRGDNEQFF. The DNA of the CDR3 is TGTGCCAGTAGTAGAGGACTAGCGGGAGGTCTTCGCGGCGACAATGAGCAGTTCTTC.

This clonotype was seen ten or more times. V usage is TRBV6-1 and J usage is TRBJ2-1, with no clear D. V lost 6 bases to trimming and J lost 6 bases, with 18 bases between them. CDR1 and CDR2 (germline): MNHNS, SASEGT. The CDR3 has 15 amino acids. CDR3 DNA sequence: TGTGCCAGCAGCCACCTCGATCGCGTATTCAATGAGCAGTTCTTC. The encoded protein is CASSHLDRVFNEQFF.

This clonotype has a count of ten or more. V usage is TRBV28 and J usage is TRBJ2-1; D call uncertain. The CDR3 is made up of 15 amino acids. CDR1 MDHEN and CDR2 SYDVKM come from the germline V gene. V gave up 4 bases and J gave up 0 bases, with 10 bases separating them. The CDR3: CASSSTYLSYNEQFF. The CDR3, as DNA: TGTGCCAGCAGTTCGACTTACCTCTCCTACAATGAGCAGTTCTTC.

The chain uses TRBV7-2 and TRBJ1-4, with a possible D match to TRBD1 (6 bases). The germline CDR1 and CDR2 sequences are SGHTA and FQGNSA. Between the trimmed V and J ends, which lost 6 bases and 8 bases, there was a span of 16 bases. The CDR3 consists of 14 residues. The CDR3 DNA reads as TGTGCCAGCAGAGGACAGAGGGGCGAGGAAAAACTGTTTTTT. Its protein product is CASRGQRGEEKLFF.

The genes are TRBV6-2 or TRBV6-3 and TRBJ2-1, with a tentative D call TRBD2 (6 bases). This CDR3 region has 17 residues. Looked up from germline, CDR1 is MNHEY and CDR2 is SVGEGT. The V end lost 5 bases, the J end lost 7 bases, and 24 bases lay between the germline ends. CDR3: CASSEYRRGVGRNEQFF. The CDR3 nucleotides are TGTGCCAGCAGTGAATATAGGAGGGGCGTGGGAAGAAATGAGCAGTTCTTC.